The clone carrying this TCR beta chain showed up many times. Its antigen is not known. This CDR3 spans 16 amino acids. The germline V gene encodes CDR1 DFQATT and CDR2 SNEGSKA (reference sequence). V trimming: 0 bases; J trimming: 0 bases; junction bases outside the gene matches: 5. Documented time point: newly diagnosed GD, antithyroid drugs for less than 3 months. Isolated PBMC RNA provided the starting material for the TCR library. This entry is derived from a study of regulatory T cells in long-lasting Graves disease. Notes on the study in general: Newly diagnosed patients had higher TCR diversity than persistent Graves' patients did. Sample size was small, which may have lowered accuracy.

Arm-PCR of CDR3 regions and iRepertoire HTBI primers were used to build TCR beta libraries. TCRdb ran MiXCR on the multiplex PCR reads and lists one entry per CDR3 protein. The data hold roughly 430,000 distinct CDR3 sequences, with about 15% observed a single time. This sample was also put to use in a study of T cells in Graves' hyperthyroidism and ophthalmopathy. From that study: Clonotypes that were expanded in thyroid above 0.001 mostly appeared in blood too.

This TCR was sampled from a woman in her twenties or thirties with Graves disease. The J gene is TRBJ2-1, the V gene TRBV20-1, with 7 bases aligning to TRBD2. Sequences were derived from peripheral blood mononuclear cells (PBMCs), sampled at new diagnosis, from a patient treated with antithyroid drugs. The CDR3 spells CSARDWGTNSYNEQFF. CDR3 nucleotides: TGCAGTGCTAGAGATTGGGGGACTAACTCCTACAATGAGCAGTTCTTC.